These 9 T cell receptor beta chains were all obtained from the same sample, sequenced in a study of cytomegalovirus exposure and HLA in healthy donors. The PCR employed 60 Vbeta primers together with 13 Jbeta primers. This table comes from immunoSEQ multiplex PCR, and its TCRdb copy is limited to in-frame clones, with some not included. Of roughly 100,000 clones listed, around four fifths are singletons. Source material: PBMCs. The receptors originated from a woman aged 40 to 55 in good health and CMV-seropositive.

The V and J genes are TRBV11-3 and TRBJ2-1, with 11 nucleotides matching TRBD1. J lost 9 bases, V lost 4 bases, and 11 bases had no gene match. The CDR3 is 16 amino acids. CDR1 SGHNT and CDR2 YENEEA come from the germline V gene. In nucleotides, the CDR3 is TGTGCCAGCAGCTCACCCTGGACAGGGGGCAAGGGTGAGCAGTTCTTC. Protein: CASSSPWTGGKGEQFF. The entire variable domain, with the rest obtained from reference TRBV11-3 and TRBJ2-1, is as follows: EAGVVQSPRYKIIEKKQPVAFWCNPISGHNTLYWYLQNLGQGPELLIRYENEEAVDDSQLPKDRFSAERLKGVDSTLKIQPAELGDSAVYLCASSSPWTGGKGEQFFGPGTRLTVL.

The chain combines TRBV7-2 with TRBJ1-1; D is unresolved. This CDR3 is built from 13 residues. V was trimmed by 2 bases and J by 5 bases, leaving 9 bases between them. CDR1 and CDR2 from the germline V gene are SGHTA and FQGNSA. The CDR3 DNA follows: TGTGCCAGCAGCTTACGACAATTAACTGAAGCTTTCTTT. This translates into CASSLRQLTEAFF.

This clone was found a few times. The rearrangement joins TRBV15 to TRBJ2-7; D remains ambiguous. The CDR3 has 13 residues. Per the germline V gene, CDR1 is LNHNV and CDR2 is YYDKDF (reference sequence). The V end lost 0 bases, the J end lost 2 bases, and 5 bases lay between the germline ends. The CDR3: CATSRDLPYEQYF. The DNA for the CDR3 is TGTGCCACCAGCAGAGACCTACCCTACGAGCAGTACTTC.

The chain combines TRBV5-4 with TRBJ2-1, with 9 bases fitting TRBD2. Germline loops: CDR1 SGHNT, CDR2 YYREEE (reference sequence). Trimming at V came to 7 bases and at J to 7 bases, leaving 6 bases not matched to a gene. The CDR3 totals 13 residues. The CDR3 nucleotides are TGTGCCAGCGTACGTGCGGGGGGGAATGAGCAGTTCTTC. It codes for CASVRAGGNEQFF.

Details on this clone: Mismatch with germline at one junction end may stem from a read error. The chain uses TRBV6-5 and TRBJ1-1, with TRBD1 as a possible D gene (6 bases). CDR1 MNHEY and CDR2 SVGAGI come from the germline V gene. This CDR3 contains 15 residues. The DNA for the CDR3 is TGTGCCAGCAGTCTTCGCCGGGACACCCGGGCCAGGGGAAATTTT. Its protein product is CASSLRRDTRARGNF.

This rearrangement joins TRBV11-3 to TRBJ1-1; D unclear. The CDR3 totals 13 residues. Germline lookup yields CDR1 SGHNT and CDR2 YENEEA. V lost 4 bases to trimming and J lost 0 bases, with 6 bases between them. The CDR3, as DNA: TGTGCCAGCAGCTATAGCGTGAACACTGAAGCTTTCTTT. Translating gives CASSYSVNTEAFF. Looking up the rest from reference TRBV11-3 and TRBJ1-1 gives the full variable domain: EAGVVQSPRYKIIEKKQPVAFWCNPISGHNTLYWYLQNLGQGPELLIRYENEEAVDDSQLPKDRFSAERLKGVDSTLKIQPAELGDSAVYLCASSYSVNTEAFFGQGTRLTVV.

CDR3 residues: CASSRGGSYNEQFF. The CDR3 nucleotides are TGTGCCAGTAGTCGGGGGGGGTCCTACAATGAGCAGTTCTTC. The chain couples TRBV19 to TRBJ2-1, with TRBD2 matching 8 bases. The junction had 1 base not matched to a gene; V was cut back by 5 bases and J by 1 base. The CDR3 totals 14 residues. Germline loops: CDR1 LNHDA, CDR2 SQIVND (reference sequence). The complete variable domain, with remaining parts taken from reference TRBV19 and TRBJ2-1, reads DGGITQSPKYLFRKEGQNVTLSCEQNLNHDAMYWYRQDPGQGLRLIYYSQIVNDFQKGDIAEGYSVSREKKESFPLTVTSAQKNPTAFYLCASSRGGSYNEQFFGPGTRLTVL.

The chain couples TRBV6-5 to TRBJ2-5, with TRBD2 matching 8 bases. Germline assignment: CDR1 MNHEY and CDR2 SVGAGI. With 2 bases clipped from V and 6 bases from J, the junction kept 5 bases outside the gene matches. The CDR3 runs to 14 residues. The CDR3 DNA reads TGTGCCAGCAGTTACGAGGGACTAGTTCAGACCCAGTACTTC. It yields the protein CASSYEGLVQTQYF.

This sequence joins TRBV29-1 and TRBJ2-5; perhaps TRBD1 as D (5 bases). Deletions cut 7 bases from V and 1 base from J, with 13 bases between. Germline-derived CDR1 and CDR2 are SQVTM and ANQGSEA. The CDR3 has 13 amino acids. CDR3 region: CSGASRGQETQYF. CDR3 nucleotides: TGCAGCGGTGCTAGTAGGGGCCAAGAGACCCAGTACTTC.